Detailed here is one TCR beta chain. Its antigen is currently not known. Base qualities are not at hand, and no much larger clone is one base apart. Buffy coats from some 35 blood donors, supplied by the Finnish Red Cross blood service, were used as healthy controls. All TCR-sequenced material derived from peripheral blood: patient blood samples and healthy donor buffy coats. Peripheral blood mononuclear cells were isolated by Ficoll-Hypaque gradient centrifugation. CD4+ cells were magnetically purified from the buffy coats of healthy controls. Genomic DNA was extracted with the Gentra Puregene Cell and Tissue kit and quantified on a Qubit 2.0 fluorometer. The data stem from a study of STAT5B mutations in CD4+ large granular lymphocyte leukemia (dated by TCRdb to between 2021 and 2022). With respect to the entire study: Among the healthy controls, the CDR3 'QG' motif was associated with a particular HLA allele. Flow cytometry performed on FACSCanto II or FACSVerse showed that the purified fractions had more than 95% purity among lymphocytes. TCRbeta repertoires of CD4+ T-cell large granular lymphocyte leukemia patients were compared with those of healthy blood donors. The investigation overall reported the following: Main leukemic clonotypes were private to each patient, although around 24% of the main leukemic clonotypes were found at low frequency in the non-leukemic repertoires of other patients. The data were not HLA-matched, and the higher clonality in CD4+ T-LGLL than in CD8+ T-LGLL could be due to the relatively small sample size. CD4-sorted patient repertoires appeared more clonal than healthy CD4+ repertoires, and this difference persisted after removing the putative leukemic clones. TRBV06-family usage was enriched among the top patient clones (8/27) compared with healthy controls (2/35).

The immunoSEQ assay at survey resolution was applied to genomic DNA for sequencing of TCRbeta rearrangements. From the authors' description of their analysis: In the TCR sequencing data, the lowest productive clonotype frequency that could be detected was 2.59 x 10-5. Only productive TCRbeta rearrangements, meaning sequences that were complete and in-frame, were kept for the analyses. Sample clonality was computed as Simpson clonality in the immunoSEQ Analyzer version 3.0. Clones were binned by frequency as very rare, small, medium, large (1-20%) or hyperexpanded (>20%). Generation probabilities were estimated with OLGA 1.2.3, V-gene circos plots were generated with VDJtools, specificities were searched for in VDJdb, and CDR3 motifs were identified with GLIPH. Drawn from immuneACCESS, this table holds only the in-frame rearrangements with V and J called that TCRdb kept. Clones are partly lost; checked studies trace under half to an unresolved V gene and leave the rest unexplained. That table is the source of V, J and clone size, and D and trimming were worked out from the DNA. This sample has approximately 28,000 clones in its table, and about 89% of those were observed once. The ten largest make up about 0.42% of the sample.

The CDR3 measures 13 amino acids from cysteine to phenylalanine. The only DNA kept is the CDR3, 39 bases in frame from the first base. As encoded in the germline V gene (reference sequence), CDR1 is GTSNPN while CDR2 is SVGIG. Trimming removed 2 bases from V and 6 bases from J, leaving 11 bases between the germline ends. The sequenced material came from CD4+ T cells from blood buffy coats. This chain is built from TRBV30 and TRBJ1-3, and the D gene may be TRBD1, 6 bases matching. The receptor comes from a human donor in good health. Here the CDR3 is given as CAWSRTALNTIYF. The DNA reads TGTGCCTGGAGTCGGACAGCGTTAAACACCATATATTTT.